These 17 T cell receptor beta chains originate from one sample sequenced in a study of response to subunit inactivated influenza vaccine. One entry per CDR3 protein results from TCRdb running MiXCR on the RT-PCR reads. The sample shows hundreds of thousands of distinct CDR3 sequences, 14% of them seen only once. This specimen consisted of PBMCs from blood, obtained around 15 days before vaccination. The origin of the receptors is a man aged 45-65 years who received an inactivated influenza vaccine.

The chain carries TRBV3-1 and TRBJ2-4; D possibly uses TRBD1 or TRBD2 (5 bases each). This CDR3 comprises 15 residues. Germline CDR1 LGHDT, CDR2 YNNKEL (reference sequence). Trimming removed 0 bases from V and 14 bases from J, with 20 bases in between. The CDR3 DNA is TGTGCCAGCAGCCAAGATTATAGGGACCCCTTGAAGGAGTACTTC. This codes for CASSQDYRDPLKEYF.

This clonotype was observed at least ten times. The chain joins TRBV15 to TRBJ2-3; D is unresolved. This CDR3 spans 17 amino acids. Germline V gives CDR1 LNHNV, CDR2 YYDKDF (reference sequence). V lost 0 bases and J lost 0, with 13 bases in between. This chain's CDR3 is CATSRDRAQTSTDTQYF. CDR3 bases: TGTGCCACCAGCAGAGATAGGGCTCAAACTAGCACAGATACGCAGTATTTT.

The DNA for the CDR3 is TGCGCCAGCAGCTGGGGACAGGGAATGGCCTACGAGCAGTACTTC. Protein sequence: CASSWGQGMAYEQYF. The V and J genes are TRBV5-1 and TRBJ2-7, with TRBD1 matching 9 bases. The CDR3 has 15 amino acids. The trim removed 3 bases at V and 2 bases at J, leaving 6 bases unmatched. Looked up from germline, CDR1 is SGHRS and CDR2 is YFSETQ.

The chain links TRBV12-3 or TRBV12-4 to TRBJ2-5, with TRBD1 matching over 8 bases. V was pared by 6 bases and J by 0 bases, with 3 bases of the junction left unmatched. This CDR3 spans 14 amino acids. For the CDR3, the DNA is TGTGCCAGCAGCGGGGACAGGCACCAAGAGACCCAGTACTTC. Translating it yields CASSGDRHQETQYF.

V usage is TRBV14 and J usage is TRBJ2-4; D may be TRBD1 (5 bases). This CDR3 has 14 residues. Germline V lookup: CDR1 SGHDN, CDR2 FVKESK. V was cut by 3 bases and J by 1 base, with 7 bases left in between. CDR3 amino acids: CASSHRGAKNIQYF. CDR3 coding DNA: TGTGCCAGCAGCCATAGGGGTGCCAAAAACATTCAGTACTTC.

This clonotype was counted a few times. J is TRBJ2-1 and V is TRBV7-9; TRBD2 agrees at 8 bases. The germline CDR1 and CDR2 sequences are SEHNR and FQNEAQ (reference sequence). Trimming took 4 bases from V and 8 from J; bases not matched to a gene: 13. The CDR3 runs to 16 residues. The CDR3 bases are TGTGCCAGCAGCTCCCCTGAGAGGACTAGCAACGATGAGCAGTTCTTC. Amino acid sequence: CASSSPERTSNDEQFF. The full variable domain, rest sourced from reference TRBV7-9 and TRBJ2-1, is DTGVSQNPRHKITKRGQNVTFRCDPISEHNRLYWYRQTLGQGPEFLTYFQNEAQLEKSRLLSDRFSAERPKGSFSTLEIQRTEQGDSAMYLCASSSPERTSNDEQFFGPGTRLTVL.

The table lists this clonotype with many counts. The J gene is TRBJ1-5, the V gene TRBV5-8, with D unresolved. The germline V gene encodes CDR1 SGHTS and CDR2 YDEGEE. This CDR3 has 15 amino acids. The V end was cut by 0 bases, the J end by 7 bases, with 14 bases between. The CDR3 is CASSLANHPRQPQHF. CDR3 coding DNA: TGTGCCAGCAGCTTGGCGAATCACCCAAGGCAGCCCCAGCATTTT.

This chain joins TRBV5-1 and TRBJ2-2; D unresolved. The V and J ends lost 4 bases and 1 base respectively, with 11 bases between them. This CDR3 has 15 residues. From germline, CDR1 is SGHRS and CDR2 YFSETQ. The CDR3 sequence is CASSNRLGNTGELFF. CDR3 DNA: TGCGCCAGCAGCAACCGGTTGGGGAACACCGGGGAGCTGTTTTTT. Full variable domain (remainder filled in from reference TRBV5-1 and TRBJ2-2): KAGVTQTPRYLIKTRGQQVTLSCSPISGHRSVSWYQQTPGQGLQFLFEYFSETQRNKGNFPGRFSGRQFSNSRSEMNVSTLELGDSALYLCASSNRLGNTGELFFGEGSRLTVL.

This chain connects TRBV19 to TRBJ2-5; a possible D gene is TRBD1 (6 bases). Germline V CDR1 and CDR2: LNHDA, SQIVND (reference sequence). The CDR3 contains 13 residues. V dropped 8 bases and J dropped 4 bases, with 14 bases sitting between them. As DNA, the CDR3 is TGTGCCAGTGGGGGCGCAGGGTTAGAGACCCAGTACTTC. Protein: CASGGAGLETQYF.

J is TRBJ2-7 and V is TRBV12-3 or TRBV12-4; perhaps TRBD2 as D (6 bases). V lost 6 bases and J 6 bases, leaving 12 bases between the germline ends. CDR3 length equals 12 residues. As DNA, the CDR3 is TGTGCCAGCAGATCGGGAGTGGGCGAGCAGTACTTC. Its protein is CASRSGVGEQYF.

The J gene is TRBJ2-5, the V gene TRBV10-2, with D perhaps TRBD1 (6 bases). The CDR3 loop spans 13 amino acids. Trimming pared 7 bases from V and 1 base from J, leaving 10 bases between. Germline V CDR1 and CDR2: WSHSY, SAAADI. CDR3 in amino acids: CASMEGGQETQYF. CDR3 DNA: TGCGCCAGCATGGAAGGGGGCCAAGAGACCCAGTACTTC.

This clonotype showed up just a few times. The chain uses TRBV12-3 or TRBV12-4 and TRBJ1-5; possibly TRBD1 for D (5 bases). This CDR3 comprises 14 residues. Trimming shortened V by 6 bases and J by 3 bases, and 12 bases separated the two germline ends. CDR3 DNA: TGTGCCAGCAGCATAGACAGTTACAATCAGCCCCAGCATTTT. This encodes CASSIDSYNQPQHF.

This clonotype appeared a few times. The J gene is TRBJ1-1, the V gene TRBV20-1; possible D gene TRBD1, 5 bases. CDR1 is DFQATT and CDR2 is SNEGSKA in the germline V gene (reference sequence). Trimming stripped 0 bases from V and 6 bases from J, with 8 bases between. The CDR3 spans 12 residues. This chain's CDR3 is CSARELGAEAFF. CDR3 DNA sequence: TGCAGTGCTAGAGAGCTGGGGGCTGAAGCTTTCTTT.

The chain has TRBV20-1 and TRBJ1-1, with 9 nucleotides matching TRBD1. The germline gives CDR1 DFQATT, CDR2 SNEGSKA (reference sequence). V was clipped by 6 bases and J by 8 bases; unmatched bases: 13. The CDR3 spans 14 residues. CDR3 protein: CSAHRDGTGLEAFF. The CDR3 coding sequence is TGCAGTGCCCACCGGGACGGGACAGGGTTAGAAGCTTTCTTT.

The V gene is TRBV18, the J gene TRBJ1-1; no definite D call. V lost 4 bases, J lost 5 bases, and 11 bases lay in between. The CDR3 is 13 residues long. CDR1 is KGHSH, CDR2 LQKENI, per germline. The CDR3: CASSLKPGTEAFF. Here the CDR3 DNA reads TGTGCCAGCTCACTCAAGCCGGGGACTGAAGCTTTCTTT.

The table lists this clonotype with a few counts. This chain joins TRBV7-6 and TRBJ2-3; no reliable D call. This CDR3 contains 15 residues. The V end was cut by 5 bases, the J end by 3 bases, with 15 bases between. Germline V CDR1 and CDR2: SGHVS, FNYEAQ. The DNA for the CDR3 is TGTGCCAGCAGCCAGCAGAGCCGAGGAACAGATACGCAGTATTTT. Translating it yields CASSQQSRGTDTQYF.

This chain links TRBV4-2 with TRBJ2-3; 7 nucleotides agree with TRBD2. Per germline, CDR1 LGHNA and CDR2 YNFKEQ. The CDR3 runs 16 residues. The V segment lost 10 bases and the J segment 1 base; nucleotides outside the gene matches: 14. The CDR3 loop is CAMGPGLAGGTDTQYF. The CDR3, as DNA: TGTGCCATGGGCCCCGGGCTCGCGGGGGGCACAGATACGCAGTATTTT.